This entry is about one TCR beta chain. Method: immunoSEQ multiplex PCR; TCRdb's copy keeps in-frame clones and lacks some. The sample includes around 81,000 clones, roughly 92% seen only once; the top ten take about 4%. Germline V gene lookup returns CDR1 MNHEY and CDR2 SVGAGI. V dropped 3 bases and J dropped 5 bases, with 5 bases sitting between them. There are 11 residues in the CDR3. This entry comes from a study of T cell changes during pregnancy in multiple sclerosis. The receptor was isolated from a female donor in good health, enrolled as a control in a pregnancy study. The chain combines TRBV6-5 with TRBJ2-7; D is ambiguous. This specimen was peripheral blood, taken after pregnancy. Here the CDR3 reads CASSYGDEQYF. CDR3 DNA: TGTGCCAGCAGTTATGGAGACGAGCAGTACTTC.